The rows below give T cell receptor beta chains drawn from one sample of a study of human T cells and chemical hapten exposure. Each CDR3 protein gets one entry after TCRdb re-called the RACE reads with MiXCR. The sample shows 80,000 to 100,000 distinct CDR3 sequences, under 15% of them seen only once. Sample: whole blood, taken in connection with sensitization to the hapten diphenylcyclopropenone (DPC). Receptor source: a woman in her 40s with alopecia areata. Some clones in this sample may be carry-over from other donors' samples. Both conserved end residues are part of each CDR3. Each record gives: J gene, D gene, clone size, V gene, CDR3 DNA, CDR3 protein. D genes are given only for firm matches. Clone size is stated in some rows and not others, as once, few, many or a class when expanded.

TRBJ2-3	TRBD1	NA	TRBV28	TGTGCCAGCAGTTCGGCCGGGACAGGGGGCAAAGATACGCAGTATTTT	CASSSAGTGGKDTQYF
TRBJ2-7	NA	NA	TRBV11-2	TGTGCCAGCAGCTTACATGCGGACACGACCTACGAGCAGTACTTC	CASSLHADTTYEQYF
TRBJ2-6	NA	few	TRBV6-2/TRBV6-3	TGTGCCAGCAGTACTTCAGGGAACTCTGGGGCCAACGTCCTGACTTTC	CASSTSGNSGANVLTF
TRBJ1-2	NA	NA	TRBV9	TGTGCCAGCAGCGGGGAGAGGGACTATGGCTACACCTTC	CASSGERDYGYTF
TRBJ1-1	NA	NA	TRBV3-1	TGTGCCAGCAGCCAAGGTGGCGCGGGGCCTGAAGCTTTCTTT	CASSQGGAGPEAFF
TRBJ2-5	NA	NA	TRBV6-6	TGTGCCAGCAGGCCCGACCCTGGGAGAGAGACCCAGTACTTC	CASRPDPGRETQYF
TRBJ2-3	NA	few	TRBV15	TGTGCCACCCTGAGTGGCGGAGATACGCAGTATTTT	CATLSGGDTQYF
TRBJ1-4	NA	few	TRBV29-1	TGCAGCGGGCAACGGAGGATCCCTAATGAAAAACTGTTTTTT	CSGQRRIPNEKLFF
TRBJ1-2	TRBD1	NA	TRBV12-3/TRBV12-4	TGTGCCAGCAGCTCCGAACCGGGACAGGGAAGCTACACCTTC	CASSSEPGQGSYTF
TRBJ2-1	NA	few	TRBV2	TGTGCCATCACCTCCGGTCCGGGTAATGAGCAGTTCTTC	CAITSGPGNEQFF
TRBJ1-1	NA	NA	TRBV10-3	TGTGCCATCAGTGAGTCGCTGGTCACTGAAGCTTTCTTT	CAISESLVTEAFF
TRBJ1-6	NA	NA	TRBV12-3/TRBV12-4	TGTGCCAGCAGTTTAGAGAACCAGGGACACAATAATTCACCCCTCCACTTT	CASSLENQGHNNSPLHF
TRBJ2-5	NA	NA	TRBV18	TGTGCCAGCTCACCTTCCGCCAAAGAGACCCAGTACTTC	CASSPSAKETQYF
TRBJ2-7	TRBD2	few	TRBV15	TGTGCCACCAGCAGGGGACTAGTTCCCTACGAGCAGTACTTC	CATSRGLVPYEQYF
TRBJ2-2	TRBD2	many	TRBV6-5	TGTGCCACTAAATCTGCGGGAGTCAATACCGGGGAGCTGTTTTTT	CATKSAGVNTGELFF
TRBJ2-7	NA	NA	TRBV28	TGTGCCAGCAGTTTAATTGGCGCGGTCTCCTACGAGCAGTACTTC	CASSLIGAVSYEQYF
TRBJ1-5	NA	NA	TRBV5-1	TGCGCCAGCAGCTTGGGGGCAGGCAATCAGCCCCAGCATTTT	CASSLGAGNQPQHF
TRBJ2-1	TRBD2	many	TRBV28	TGTGCCAGCAGTTTAGGGACTAGCGACTACAATGAGCAGTTCTTC	CASSLGTSDYNEQFF
TRBJ2-7	TRBD1	few	TRBV25-1	TGTGCCAGCAGTGAATACCCCGGGACAGGGCCCTACGAGCAGTACTTC	CASSEYPGTGPYEQYF
TRBJ2-3	TRBD2	NA	TRBV5-6	TGTGCCAGCGCTGGACTAGCGGGAGTAGGAGATACGCAGTATTTT	CASAGLAGVGDTQYF
TRBJ2-1	TRBD2	few	TRBV7-7	TGTGCTAGCAGCTCCGGACTAGAAACCTACAATGAGCAGTTCTTC	CASSSGLETYNEQFF
TRBJ2-5	NA	many	TRBV7-3	TGTGCCAGCAGTCTCCTAAGTAGCGGAAGAAGGGAGACCCAGTACTTC	CASSLLSSGRRETQYF
TRBJ2-1	NA	few	TRBV5-4	TGTGCCAGCAGCTATCGAGGCGGATCCTACAATGAGCAGTTCTTC	CASSYRGGSYNEQFF
TRBJ1-5	NA	NA	TRBV13	TGTGCCAGCAGCTTAGGGGGGACCAATCAGCCCCAGCATTTT	CASSLGGTNQPQHF
TRBJ2-1	NA	NA	TRBV7-8	TGTGCCAGCAGCCTAGTTAGTGAGCAGTTCTTC	CASSLVSEQFF
TRBJ2-1	NA	few	TRBV6-2/TRBV6-3	TGTGCCAGCAGACGGGACGGAAACAATGAGCAGTTCTTC	CASRRDGNNEQFF
TRBJ1-2	TRBD1	NA	TRBV11-3	TGTGCCAGCAGCTTCTCCGGACAGGGATTTAACTATGGCTACACCTTC	CASSFSGQGFNYGYTF
TRBJ2-2	TRBD2	NA	TRBV9	TGTGCCAGCAGCGGCCAAATAGCGGGAGTCTCCGGGGAGCTGTTTTTT	CASSGQIAGVSGELFF
TRBJ2-7	NA	many	TRBV9	TGTGCCAGCAGCGAACCCCGGGAGCAGTACTTC	CASSEPREQYF
TRBJ2-2	NA	few	TRBV14	TGTGCCAGCAGCCGCCCGGCACGGGGCACCGGGGAGCTGTTTTTT	CASSRPARGTGELFF
TRBJ2-3	NA	NA	TRBV20-1	TGCAGTGCTAGAGTTGAGGAAACAGATACGCAGTATTTT	CSARVEETDTQYF
TRBJ2-5	NA	NA	TRBV7-3	TGTGCCAGCAGCTTAACTAGCGGAACATCGGGGGAGACCCAGTACTTC	CASSLTSGTSGETQYF
TRBJ2-7	TRBD2	NA	TRBV6-2/TRBV6-3	TGTGCCAGCAGACTAGCGGGAGGAAACGAGCAGTACTTC	CASRLAGGNEQYF
TRBJ2-7	TRBD1	NA	TRBV29-1	TGCAGCGTTCGAAGCAGGGGGCAAGAGCAGTACTTC	CSVRSRGQEQYF
TRBJ2-7	NA	few	TRBV12-3/TRBV12-4	TGTGCCAGCAGCCTCAGGGGGGATGGAACCTACGAGCAGTACTTC	CASSLRGDGTYEQYF
TRBJ1-5	NA	NA	TRBV2	TGTGCCAGCAGTGATTTCAATCAGCCCCAGCATTTT	CASSDFNQPQHF
TRBJ2-5	TRBD2	NA	TRBV29-1	TGCAGCGTTGAAAGCGGGAGGGCCCAAGAGACCCAGTACTTC	CSVESGRAQETQYF
TRBJ1-1	NA	NA	TRBV15	TGTGCCACCAGCAGCATCCGGGACGAAGCTTTCTTT	CATSSIRDEAFF
TRBJ2-1	NA	few	TRBV12-3/TRBV12-4	TGTGCCAGCAGTCCTCTTATAGCCTGGGGTATCAATGAGCAGTTCTTC	CASSPLIAWGINEQFF
TRBJ2-4	TRBD1	few	TRBV6-1	TGTGCCAGCAGGAGGGGGACAGGGGAAGACATTCAGTACTTC	CASRRGTGEDIQYF
TRBJ2-2	TRBD1	few	TRBV6-6	TGTGCCAGCAGTTTAACCGGGACAGGAAACACCGGGGAGCTGTTTTTT	CASSLTGTGNTGELFF
TRBJ2-7	NA	NA	TRBV5-1	TGCGCCAGCAGCTTGGGGCCAAGGGTCCACGAGCAGTACTTC	CASSLGPRVHEQYF
TRBJ2-5	NA	many	TRBV29-1	TGCAGCGGCCGGGACATCGAGGAGACCCAGTACTTC	CSGRDIEETQYF
TRBJ1-6	NA	few	TRBV27	TGTGCGAGCCAGGGGTCTGGTTCACCCCTCCACTTT	CASQGSGSPLHF
TRBJ2-1	NA	NA	TRBV7-3	TGTGCCAGCAGCCCCCCGGGGGGCGCCTACAATGAGCAGTTCTTC	CASSPPGGAYNEQFF
TRBJ1-2	NA	NA	TRBV25-1	TGTGCCAGCAGGTTCGCAGGGGCAGACGGCTACACCTTC	CASRFAGADGYTF
TRBJ2-5	NA	many	TRBV29-1	TGCAGCGTTGAAGCTCCGCAGGGCAGGGCAGAGACCCAGTACTTC	CSVEAPQGRAETQYF
TRBJ2-2	NA	NA	TRBV15	TGTGCCACCAGCGTCCGGGGTGGATCGAACACCGGGGAGCTGTTTTTT	CATSVRGGSNTGELFF
TRBJ2-1	TRBD2	NA	TRBV7-3	TGTGTCAGCAGCATTAGCGGGAGCGCTCTCAATGAGCAGTTCTTC	CVSSISGSALNEQFF
TRBJ2-1	TRBD2	few	TRBV7-3	TGTGCCAGCAACTCGGGAGGGTTTTCCAATGAGCAGTTCTTC	CASNSGGFSNEQFF
TRBJ1-3	NA	many	TRBV18	TGTGCCAGCTCACCAGAGGGTCGGGGGATCGGCTCTGGAAACACCATATATTTT	CASSPEGRGIGSGNTIYF
TRBJ2-7	TRBD2	NA	TRBV7-6	TGTGCCAGCAGCTTAGCGACTAGCGGACCAGGACCTTCTGTTGAGCAGTACTTC	CASSLATSGPGPSVEQYF
TRBJ2-1	TRBD2	many	TRBV7-2	TGTGCCAGCACCTCTAGCGGGTACAATGAGCAGTTCTTC	CASTSSGYNEQFF
TRBJ1-2	TRBD1	many	TRBV27	TGTGCCACCCGACAGGGAGGTGGCTACACCTTC	CATRQGGGYTF
TRBJ2-7	NA	NA	TRBV3-1	TGTGCCAGCAGCCAAGAAGTCTACGAGCAGTACTTC	CASSQEVYEQYF
TRBJ2-2	NA	NA	TRBV6-2/TRBV6-3	TGTGCCAGCAGAACAGAGGGCGATACCGGGGAGCTGTTTTTT	CASRTEGDTGELFF
TRBJ1-4	NA	few	TRBV19	TGTGCCAGTACCCGCGGGACTCTTAATGAAAAACTGTTTTTT	CASTRGTLNEKLFF
TRBJ1-1	TRBD1	NA	TRBV12-3/TRBV12-4	TGTGCCAGCAGTGTGTACAGGGGAAGTACTGAAGCTTTCTTT	CASSVYRGSTEAFF
TRBJ2-3	NA	NA	TRBV10-3	TGTGCCATCAGTGAGGAGCGAAATACGCAGTATTTT	CAISEERNTQYF